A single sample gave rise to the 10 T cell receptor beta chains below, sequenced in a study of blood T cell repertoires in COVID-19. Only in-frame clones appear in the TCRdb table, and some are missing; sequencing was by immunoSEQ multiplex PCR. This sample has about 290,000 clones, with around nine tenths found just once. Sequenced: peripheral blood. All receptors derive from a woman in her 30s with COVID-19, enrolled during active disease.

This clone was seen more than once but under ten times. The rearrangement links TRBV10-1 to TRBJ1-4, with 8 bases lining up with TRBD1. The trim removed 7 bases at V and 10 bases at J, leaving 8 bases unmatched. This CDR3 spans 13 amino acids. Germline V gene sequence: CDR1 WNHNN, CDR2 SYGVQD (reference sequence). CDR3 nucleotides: TGCGCCAGCACGGACAGGGAGGATGGAAAACTGTTTTTT. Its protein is CASTDREDGKLFF.

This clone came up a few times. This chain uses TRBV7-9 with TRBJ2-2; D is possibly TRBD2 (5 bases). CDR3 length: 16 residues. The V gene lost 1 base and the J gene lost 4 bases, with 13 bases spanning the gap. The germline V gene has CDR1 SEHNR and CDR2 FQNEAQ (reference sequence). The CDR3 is CASSLGAGLLTGELFF. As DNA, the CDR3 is TGTGCCAGCAGCTTAGGAGCCGGACTCCTCACCGGGGAGCTGTTTTTT.

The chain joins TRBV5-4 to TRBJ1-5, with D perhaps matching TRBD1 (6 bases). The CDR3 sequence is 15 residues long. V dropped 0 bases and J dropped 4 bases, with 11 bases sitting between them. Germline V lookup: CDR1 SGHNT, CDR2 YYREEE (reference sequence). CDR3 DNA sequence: TGTGCCAGCAGCTTGGCCAGGGGCGGAAATCAGCCCCAGCATTTT. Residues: CASSLARGGNQPQHF.

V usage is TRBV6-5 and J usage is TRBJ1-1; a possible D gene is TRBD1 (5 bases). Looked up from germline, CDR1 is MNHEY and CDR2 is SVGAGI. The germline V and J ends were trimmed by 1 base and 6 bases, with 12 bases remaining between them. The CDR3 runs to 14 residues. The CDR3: CASSYLRQIPEAFF. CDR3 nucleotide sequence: TGTGCCAGCAGTTACTTACGACAGATACCTGAAGCTTTCTTT.

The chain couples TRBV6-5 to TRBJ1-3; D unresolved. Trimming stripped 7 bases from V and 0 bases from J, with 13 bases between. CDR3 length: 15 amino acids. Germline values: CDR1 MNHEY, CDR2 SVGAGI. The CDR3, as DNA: TGTGCCAGCATAGAGGGCTGGGCCTCTGGAAACACCATATATTTT. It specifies CASIEGWASGNTIYF.

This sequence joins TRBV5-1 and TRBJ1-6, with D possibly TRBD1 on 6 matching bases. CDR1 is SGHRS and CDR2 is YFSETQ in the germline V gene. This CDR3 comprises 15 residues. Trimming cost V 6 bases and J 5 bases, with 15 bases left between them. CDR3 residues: CASTPRGLDNSPLHF. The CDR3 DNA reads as TGCGCCAGCACCCCGCGGGGGCTCGATAATTCACCCCTCCACTTT.

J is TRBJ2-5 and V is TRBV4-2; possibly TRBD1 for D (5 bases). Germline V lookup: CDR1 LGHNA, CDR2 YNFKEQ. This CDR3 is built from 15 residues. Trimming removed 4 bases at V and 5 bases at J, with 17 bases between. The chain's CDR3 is CASSRRAALGETQYF. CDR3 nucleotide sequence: TGTGCCAGCAGCCGCAGGGCAGCCCTAGGGGAGACCCAGTACTTC.

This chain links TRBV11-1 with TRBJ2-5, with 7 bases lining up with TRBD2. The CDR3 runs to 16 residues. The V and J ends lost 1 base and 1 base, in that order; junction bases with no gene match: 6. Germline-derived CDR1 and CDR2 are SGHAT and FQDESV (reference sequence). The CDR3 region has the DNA TGTGCCAGCAGCTTAGGTAGGGACTACTCCCAAGAGACCCAGTACTTC. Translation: CASSLGRDYSQETQYF.

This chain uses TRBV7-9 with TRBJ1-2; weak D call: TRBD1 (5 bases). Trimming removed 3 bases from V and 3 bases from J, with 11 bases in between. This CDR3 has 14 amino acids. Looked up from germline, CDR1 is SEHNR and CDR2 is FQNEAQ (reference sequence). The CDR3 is CASSFGGNDYGYTF. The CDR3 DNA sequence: TGTGCCAGCAGCTTTGGGGGGAATGACTATGGCTACACCTTC.

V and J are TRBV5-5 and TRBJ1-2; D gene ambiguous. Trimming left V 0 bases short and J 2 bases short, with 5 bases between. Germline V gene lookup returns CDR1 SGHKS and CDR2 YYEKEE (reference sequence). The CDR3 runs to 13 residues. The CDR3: CASSLGVNYGYTF. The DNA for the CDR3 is TGTGCCAGCAGCTTGGGAGTGAACTATGGCTACACCTTC.